These 29 T cell receptor beta chains came from one sample sequenced in a study of memory CD4+ T cells and cytomegalovirus serostatus. Only in-frame clones appear in the TCRdb table, and some are missing; sequencing was by immunoSEQ multiplex PCR. Among around 60,000 clones listed, roughly 84% were seen once. Single viable CD3+CD4+CD8-CD45RO+ cells were sorted as the memory CD4+ T cells. The source material was memory CD4+ T cells from blood. The receptors were sampled from an adult in good health and CMV-seronegative. Some clones in this sample may be carry-over from other donors' samples.

The chain joins TRBV5-1 to TRBJ2-5; D call uncertain. This CDR3 has 14 amino acids. Germline CDR1 SGHRS, CDR2 YFSETQ. Deletions cut 0 bases from V and 1 base from J, with 7 bases between. CDR3 sequence: CASSLGAVQETQYF. The CDR3 coding sequence is TGCGCCAGCAGCTTGGGTGCAGTCCAAGAGACCCAGTACTTC.

The J gene is TRBJ2-2, the V gene TRBV4-2; 7 bases are shared with TRBD1. V was clipped by 2 bases and J by 0 bases; unmatched bases: 3. Germline V gene data show CDR1 as LGHNA and CDR2 as YNFKEQ. CDR3 size: 16 residues. CDR3: CASSQQGQANTGELFF. CDR3 DNA sequence: TGTGCCAGCAGCCAACAAGGACAGGCGAACACCGGGGAGCTGTTTTTT.

V gene TRBV28 combines with J gene TRBJ1-5, with 7 bases matching TRBD1. The CDR3 length is 13 residues. With V trimmed by 8 bases and J by 0 bases, 1 base remained unmatched. From germline, CDR1 is MDHEN and CDR2 SYDVKM. Written as DNA, the CDR3 is TGTGCCAGCTGGGACAGTAGCAATCAGCCCCAGCATTTT. The encoded protein is CASWDSSNQPQHF.

The rearrangement links TRBV15 to TRBJ2-5; D is undetermined. CDR3 length: 15 residues. V shed 0 bases and J shed 4 bases, with 12 bases lying between them. CDR1 is LNHNV and CDR2 is YYDKDF in the germline V gene (reference sequence). The CDR3, as DNA: TGTGCCACCAGCAGAGAAGTGCTTTCGGGAGAGACCCAGTACTTC. Its translation is CATSREVLSGETQYF.

This clone has just one count. This rearrangement joins TRBV5-4 to TRBJ2-3, with D unclear. The germline V and J ends were trimmed by 4 bases and 4 bases, with 13 bases remaining between them. The germline V gene has CDR1 SGHNT and CDR2 YYREEE (reference sequence). This CDR3 contains 14 residues. As DNA, the CDR3 is TGTGCCAGCAGCCAGGACCTCCGACCAGATACGCAGTATTTT. Translation: CASSQDLRPDTQYF.

V gene TRBV7-3 combines with J gene TRBJ2-3, with 8 bases lining up with TRBD2. The ends lost 5 bases at V and 0 bases at J; junction bases unmatched: 7. This CDR3 region has 16 residues. Germline CDR1 and CDR2: SGHTA and FQGTGA. The CDR3 DNA follows: TGTGCCAGCAGCCCCACTAGCGGATCTAGCACAGATACGCAGTATTTT. It encodes CASSPTSGSSTDTQYF.

This chain uses TRBV27 with TRBJ1-2; possibly TRBD1 for D (5 bases). Germline V gives CDR1 MNHEY, CDR2 SMNVEV (reference sequence). V was pared by 6 bases and J by 4 bases, with 9 bases between. This CDR3 has 12 residues. The CDR3 protein is CASRGPGYGYTF. CDR3 nucleotides: TGTGCCAGCAGGGGGCCTGGCTATGGCTACACCTTC.

The chain carries TRBV9 and TRBJ1-2; TRBD1 is a possible D gene (5 bases). V gave up 0 bases and J gave up 4 bases, with 10 bases separating them. Germline V gene data show CDR1 as SGDLS and CDR2 as YYNGEE. The CDR3 loop spans 14 amino acids. The CDR3 region has the DNA TGTGCCAGCAGCGTAGCTAGGGGTCCCTATGGCTACACCTTC. It encodes CASSVARGPYGYTF. The full variable domain, in which reference TRBV9 and TRBJ1-2 provide the parts outside the CDR3, is DSGVTQTPKHLITATGQRVTLRCSPRSGDLSVYWYQQSLDQGLQFLIQYYNGEERAKGNILERFSAQQFPDLHSELNLSSLELGDSALYFCASSVARGPYGYTFGSGTRLTVV.

The chain links TRBV7-9 to TRBJ2-5, with TRBD1 matching 8 bases. Per the germline V gene, CDR1 is SEHNR and CDR2 is FQNEAQ (reference sequence). Germline trimming cut 4 bases from V and 3 bases from J; bases unmatched to any gene: 10. The CDR3 consists of 16 residues. Written as DNA, the CDR3 is TGTGCCAGCAGCTCCTCGGGACAGGAGGTAAAAGAGACCCAGTACTTC. This sequence encodes CASSSSGQEVKETQYF.

The J gene is TRBJ1-2, the V gene TRBV9; D is possibly TRBD1 (5 bases). Trimming cost V 0 bases and J 4 bases, with 16 bases left between them. This CDR3 is built from 16 residues. The germline CDR1 and CDR2 sequences are SGDLS and YYNGEE. The CDR3 reads CASSVATGGMSYGYTF. CDR3 nucleotide sequence: TGTGCCAGCAGCGTAGCTACGGGGGGGATGAGCTATGGCTACACCTTC.

The V and J genes are TRBV7-2 and TRBJ2-2, with 9 bases lining up with TRBD1. The junction had 9 bases not matched to a gene; V was cut back by 6 bases and J by 7 bases. Germline-derived CDR1 and CDR2 are SGHTA and FQGNSA. The CDR3 has 15 amino acids. This CDR3 is CASRPGTGKGGELFF. In DNA, the CDR3 is TGTGCCAGCAGGCCCGGGACAGGGAAGGGCGGGGAGCTGTTTTTT.

This sequence joins TRBV5-8 and TRBJ2-2, with a possible D match to TRBD2 (6 bases). The V end was cut by 5 bases, the J end by 4 bases, with 15 bases between. CDR1 SGHTS and CDR2 YDEGEE come from the germline V gene. The CDR3 totals 15 residues. This CDR3 is CASSPRGSSTGELFF. The CDR3 DNA reads as TGTGCCAGCAGTCCTCGGGGGTCGAGCACCGGGGAGCTGTTTTTT.

V usage is TRBV2 and J usage is TRBJ2-5; 11 bases align to TRBD1. CDR3 length: 15 residues. The ends lost 4 bases at V and 4 bases at J; junction bases unmatched: 5. Per the germline V gene, CDR1 is SNHLY and CDR2 is FYNNEI. This CDR3 is CASSVKGTGGETQYF. DNA of the CDR3: TGTGCCAGCAGTGTCAAGGGGACAGGGGGAGAGACCCAGTACTTC.

The chain carries TRBV2 and TRBJ2-5; the D is unclear. The CDR3 loop spans 13 amino acids. Germline-derived CDR1 and CDR2 are SNHLY and FYNNEI. Trimming took 6 bases from V and 0 from J, leaving 8 bases between them. In DNA form, the CDR3 reads TGTGCCAGCAGCCTCGAGTACCAAGAGACCCAGTACTTC. It translates to CASSLEYQETQYF.

The V gene is TRBV7-8, the J gene TRBJ2-7; D may be TRBD2 (6 bases). The CDR3 totals 16 residues. Trimming removed 2 bases from V and 6 bases from J, with 20 bases in between. Germline CDR1 reads SGHVS; CDR2 reads FQNEAQ. Here the CDR3 reads CASSLFRFGGIGEQYF. CDR3 coding DNA: TGTGCCAGCAGCTTATTCCGGTTTGGGGGGATTGGCGAGCAGTACTTC.

The chain uses TRBV7-9 and TRBJ1-3; 8 bases map to TRBD1. The CDR3 is 18 residues long. CDR1 and CDR2 (germline): SEHNR, FQNEAQ (reference sequence). The J segment lost 4 bases and the V segment lost 6 bases, leaving 17 bases of the junction unmatched. DNA of the CDR3: TGTGCCAGCAGGGCTGACAGGGGACCCCTATCAGGGGGAAACACCATATATTTT. It codes for CASRADRGPLSGGNTIYF.

On this clone: The same CDR3 is also encoded by other DNA sequences in this sample. The chain carries TRBV9 and TRBJ2-5; D may be TRBD1 (6 bases). This CDR3 has 14 amino acids. Germline V gives CDR1 SGDLS, CDR2 YYNGEE. The V end lost 0 bases, the J end lost 5 bases, and 11 bases lay between the germline ends. CDR3 amino acids: CASSVEGGAETQYF. In DNA form, the CDR3 reads TGTGCCAGCAGCGTAGAAGGGGGTGCGGAGACCCAGTACTTC.

This clone has just one count. This chain connects TRBV2 to TRBJ2-7; unclear D gene. This CDR3 has 11 amino acids. With 6 bases removed from V and 0 bases from J, the gap between germline ends came to 3 bases. Germline CDR1 SNHLY, CDR2 FYNNEI. The CDR3 DNA follows: TGTGCCAGCAGCTTCTCCTACGAGCAGTACTTC. Its translation: CASSFSYEQYF.

To note about this clone: One end of the junction is discordant with germline, which a read error may explain. The chain recombines TRBV4-2 with TRBJ1-1, with 8 bases lining up with TRBD1. CDR1 LGHNA and CDR2 YNFKEQ come from the germline V gene. CDR3 length equals 13 residues. For the CDR3, the DNA is TGTGCCAGCAGACAAGTCGACAGGGGTGAAGCTTTCTTT. This translates into CASRQVDRGEAFF.

This chain links TRBV4-1 with TRBJ2-7, with a weak D call TRBD2 (6 bases). The CDR3 has 12 amino acids. The germline V gene encodes CDR1 MGHRA and CDR2 YSYEKL. Trimming left V 1 base short and J 6 bases short, with 7 bases between. Written as DNA, the CDR3 is TGCGCCAGCAGCCAAGCCGGGGGCGAGCAGTACTTC. Translated, it gives CASSQAGGEQYF.

Here the CDR3 reads CASSPKGPDTQYF. The CDR3 DNA reads TGTGCCAGCAGCCCAAAGGGTCCCGATACGCAGTATTTT. This rearrangement joins TRBV7-9 to TRBJ2-3; D not resolved. Germline V CDR1 and CDR2: SEHNR, FQNEAQ (reference sequence). Trimming shortened V by 5 bases and J by 6 bases, and 12 bases separated the two germline ends. CDR3 length equals 13 residues.

The rearrangement joins TRBV5-4 to TRBJ1-6, with 9 nucleotides matching TRBD1. V lost 4 bases to trimming and J lost 10 bases; unmatched junction nucleotides: 6. Germline V lookup: CDR1 SGHNT, CDR2 YYREEE (reference sequence). The CDR3 is made up of 14 amino acids. In DNA, the CDR3 is TGTGCCAGCAGCCAGGGACAGGGACAGTCACCCCTCCACTTT. This translates into CASSQGQGQSPLHF. Together with reference TRBV5-4 and TRBJ1-6, the CDR3 gives the full variable domain: ETGVTQSPTHLIKTRGQQVTLRCSSQSGHNTVSWYQQALGQGPQFIFQYYREEENGRGNFPPRFSGLQFPNYSSELNVNALELDDSALYLCASSQGQGQSPLHFGNGTRLTVT.

This chain uses TRBV7-2 with TRBJ1-1; D possibly corresponds to TRBD1 (5 bases). The CDR3 spans 15 residues. Germline V gene sequence: CDR1 SGHTA, CDR2 FQGNSA. The V end was cut by 1 base, the J end by 1 base, with 10 bases between. CDR3 nucleotide sequence: TGTGCCAGCAGCTTAGTCGGGGGAAAGAACACTGAAGCTTTCTTT. Its protein is CASSLVGGKNTEAFF.

This rearrangement joins TRBV11-3 to TRBJ1-1, with TRBD1 as a possible D gene (5 bases). The CDR3 is 12 amino acids. Trimming pared 5 bases from V and 7 bases from J, leaving 11 bases between. Looked up from germline, CDR1 is SGHNT and CDR2 is YENEEA. The CDR3 sequence is CASSEGIHEAFF. CDR3 in DNA: TGTGCCAGCAGCGAGGGGATTCATGAAGCTTTCTTT.

This clone was counted once. The chain combines TRBV7-8 with TRBJ2-7; D is uncertain. The CDR3 covers 13 residues. Germline V gene data show CDR1 as SGHVS and CDR2 as FQNEAQ. V gave up 5 bases and J gave up 12 bases, with 20 bases separating them. CDR3 sequence: CASSRHVGLRWYF. The CDR3 DNA sequence: TGTGCCAGCAGCCGTCACGTAGGTCTACGATGGTACTTC.

The gene calls are TRBV2 and TRBJ2-7; D remains unclear. Germline V lookup: CDR1 SNHLY, CDR2 FYNNEI. CDR3 length: 12 residues. V was clipped by 8 bases and J by 0 bases, with 8 bases between them. As DNA, the CDR3 is TGTGCCAGCCTGGACGGCTCCTACGAGCAGTACTTC. It specifies CASLDGSYEQYF.

The CDR3 reads CASTLLAGEQFF. CDR3 DNA sequence: TGTGCCAGCACCTTGTTAGCAGGTGAGCAGTTCTTC. The chain couples TRBV11-1 to TRBJ2-1; D not resolved. There are 12 residues in the CDR3. V lost 7 bases to trimming and J lost 9 bases, with 13 bases between them. Germline lookup yields CDR1 SGHAT and CDR2 FQDESV (reference sequence).

This chain connects TRBV19 to TRBJ2-7; TRBD1 aligns across 11 bases. The CDR3 consists of 16 residues. V lost 5 bases and J lost 2; bases outside the gene matches: 8. CDR1 is LNHDA and CDR2 is SQIVND in the germline V gene (reference sequence). The CDR3 nucleotides are TGTGCCAGTAGTCTGAAGGACAGGGGGCCCCCCTACGAGCAGTACTTC. Amino acid sequence: CASSLKDRGPPYEQYF.

This rearrangement joins TRBV5-6 to TRBJ2-1; D is undetermined. CDR1 and CDR2 from the germline V gene are SGHDT and YYEEEE. The CDR3 spans 13 residues. Trimming removed 0 bases at V and 5 bases at J, with 6 bases between. The CDR3 coding sequence is TGTGCCAGCAGCTTGGGGCTCGACAATGAGCAGTTCTTC. Protein sequence: CASSLGLDNEQFF.